These 25 T cell receptor beta chains were sequenced from one sample in a study of human T cells and chemical hapten exposure. As for time point: patch test 3, about 24 weeks after DPC sensitization. As to treatment: therapeutic diphenylcyclopropenone sensitization with weekly scalp DPC. The authors extracted total RNA from unfractionated whole blood. TCRdb re-derived calls from the RACE reads in MiXCR, one entry per CDR3 protein. The sample has roughly 38,000 distinct CDR3 sequences, more than 8% seen once. The starting material was whole blood, obtained in connection with sensitization to the hapten diphenylcyclopropenone (DPC). These receptors were obtained from a middle-aged man with alopecia areata. Some clones in this sample may be carry-over from other donors' samples.

This chain joins TRBV20-1 and TRBJ2-2, with 13 bases aligning to TRBD2. Germline loops: CDR1 DFQATT, CDR2 SNEGSKA (reference sequence). This CDR3 spans 16 amino acids. The ends lost 6 bases at V and 1 base at J; junction bases unmatched: 5. The CDR3 spells CSARGLAGVNTGELFF. CDR3 bases: TGCAGTGCCCGTGGACTAGCGGGAGTGAACACCGGGGAGCTGTTTTTT.

In its sample, this clonotype was seen many times. The rearrangement links TRBV2 to TRBJ2-3; the match to TRBD2 covers 10 bases. The germline V gene encodes CDR1 SNHLY and CDR2 FYNNEI. V lost 6 bases and J lost 0; bases outside the gene matches: 9. The CDR3 is 17 residues long. CDR3 DNA: TGTGCCAGCAGGTGGGCTAGCGGGGGAGGTAGCACAGATACGCAGTATTTT. It yields the protein CASRWASGGGSTDTQYF.

The V and J genes are TRBV2 and TRBJ2-1; perhaps TRBD1 as D (6 bases). There are 14 residues in the CDR3. CDR1 and CDR2 (germline): SNHLY, FYNNEI. Trimming took 4 bases from V and 7 from J, leaving 14 bases between them. The CDR3 DNA is TGTGCCAGCAGTGTCTTTCAGGGGCCTAATGAGCAGTTCTTC. It is translated as CASSVFQGPNEQFF.

J is TRBJ2-7 and V is TRBV6-2 or TRBV6-3; TRBD1 agrees at 8 bases. CDR3 size: 15 residues. Losses at the gene ends were 2 bases for V and 3 bases for J; bases not matched to a gene: 6. Germline values: CDR1 MNHEY, CDR2 SVGEGT. CDR3 protein: CASSYGQGAYYEQYF. CDR3 bases: TGTGCCAGCAGTTACGGGCAGGGGGCTTACTACGAGCAGTACTTC.

This clonotype was observed many times. This chain joins TRBV2 and TRBJ1-2; 7 nucleotides line up with TRBD1. There are 14 residues in the CDR3. Germline trimming cut 2 bases from V and 3 bases from J; bases unmatched to any gene: 3. The germline V gene has CDR1 SNHLY and CDR2 FYNNEI. DNA of the CDR3: TGTGCCAGCAGTGAACAGGGACAGCACTATGGCTACACCTTC. This gives the protein CASSEQGQHYGYTF.

The sample holds many counts of this clonotype. The chain combines TRBV5-6 with TRBJ1-1, with 9 positions matching TRBD1. The ends lost 2 bases at V and 1 base at J; junction bases unmatched: 6. CDR1 and CDR2 (germline): SGHDT, YYEEEE. This CDR3 comprises 16 residues. The DNA for the CDR3 is TGTGCCAGCAGCTTTTACGCACAGGGGGCGAACACTGAAGCTTTCTTT. It translates to CASSFYAQGANTEAFF.

This clonotype was seen repeatedly, ten times or more. The V gene is TRBV7-9, the J gene TRBJ1-4, with D uncertain. Trimming removed 2 bases from V and 4 bases from J, with 8 bases in between. This CDR3 is built from 14 residues. Germline V gene data show CDR1 as SEHNR and CDR2 as FQNEAQ (reference sequence). The CDR3 reads CASSLTGVNEKLFF. CDR3 coding DNA: TGTGCCAGCAGCTTAACCGGAGTTAATGAAAAACTGTTTTTT.

This clonotype was recorded many times. The V gene is TRBV7-6, the J gene TRBJ2-1; 11 bases map to TRBD2. This CDR3 has 18 amino acids. V trimming: 1 base; J trimming: 5 bases; junction bases outside the gene matches: 10. Germline V gene sequence: CDR1 SGHVS, CDR2 FNYEAQ. The CDR3 DNA is TGTGCCAGCAGCTTAGTAACTAGCGGGAGTCTCGGGGACAATGAGCAGTTCTTC. Translated, it gives CASSLVTSGSLGDNEQFF.

This clonotype was counted between two and nine times. This chain uses TRBV18 with TRBJ2-3, with D perhaps matching TRBD2 (5 bases). CDR3 length equals 14 residues. Germline CDR1 is KGHSH and CDR2 is LQKENI. Trimming stripped 1 base from V and 2 bases from J, with 7 bases between. The CDR3 DNA sequence: TGTGCCAGCTCACCACGAGACTACACAGATACGCAGTATTTT. Its translation is CASSPRDYTDTQYF.

The table lists this clonotype with a few counts. This chain uses TRBV9 with TRBJ2-7, with D perhaps matching TRBD2 (5 bases). V was pared by 8 bases and J by 5 bases, with 20 bases between. Germline values: CDR1 SGDLS, CDR2 YYNGEE. There are 14 residues in the CDR3. In DNA form, the CDR3 reads TGTGCCAGGGCCCGCGCGGCGGGCTTCCACGAGCAGTACTTC. It is translated as CARARAAGFHEQYF.

This clonotype has only one observation. The chain links TRBV28 to TRBJ2-1; maybe TRBD1 (6 bases). Trimming removed 2 bases at V and 4 bases at J, with 9 bases between. CDR1 is MDHEN and CDR2 is SYDVKM in the germline V gene. There are 14 residues in the CDR3. For the CDR3, the DNA is TGTGCCAGCAGTTTAGGGACACCTTACAATGAGCAGTTCTTC. It is translated as CASSLGTPYNEQFF.

CDR3 residues: CSARMAGSYNEQFF. As DNA, the CDR3 is TGCAGTGCTAGAATGGCGGGAAGCTACAATGAGCAGTTCTTC. V and J are TRBV20-1 and TRBJ2-1, with D maybe TRBD2 (6 bases). Germline V CDR1 and CDR2: DFQATT, SNEGSKA (reference sequence). The CDR3 has 14 residues. V was shortened by 2 bases and J by 3 bases, with 11 bases between the two germline ends.

In its sample, this clonotype was seen many times. The chain uses TRBV5-1 and TRBJ2-5; 8 bases are a match to TRBD2. The V and J ends lost 0 bases and 3 bases, in that order; junction bases with no gene match: 7. The CDR3 totals 16 residues. The germline gives CDR1 SGHRS, CDR2 YFSETQ. CDR3: CASSLVASGYEETQYF. As DNA, the CDR3 is TGCGCCAGCAGCTTGGTGGCTAGCGGGTATGAAGAGACCCAGTACTTC.

This clonotype was observed at least ten times. This rearrangement joins TRBV4-1 to TRBJ2-7; tentative D call: TRBD1 (5 bases). This CDR3 has 14 residues. The V end was cut by 0 bases, the J end by 2 bases, with 8 bases between. Germline-derived CDR1 and CDR2 are MGHRA and YSYEKL. CDR3 DNA: TGCGCCAGCAGCCAAGACAGCAGGGCCTACGAGCAGTACTTC. Encoded protein: CASSQDSRAYEQYF.

The chain recombines TRBV27 with TRBJ1-4, with D tentatively TRBD1 (5 bases). Germline CDR1 is MNHEY and CDR2 is SMNVEV (reference sequence). This CDR3 spans 15 amino acids. The V end was cut by 0 bases, the J end by 6 bases, with 11 bases between. This chain's CDR3 is CASSLSRGGYEKLFF. DNA of the CDR3: TGTGCCAGCAGTTTATCGAGGGGAGGGTATGAAAAACTGTTTTTT.

This clonotype occurred many times. DNA for the CDR3: TGTGCCAGCAGCCACCCCCCGCAACAAGAGACCCAGTACTTC. This codes for CASSHPPQQETQYF. The chain employs TRBV11-2 and TRBJ2-5; D unclear. The V end lost 5 bases, the J end lost 2 bases, and 12 bases lay between the germline ends. CDR3 length: 14 amino acids. Germline V gene data show CDR1 as SGHAT and CDR2 as FQNNGV.

This clonotype was observed many times. V and J are TRBV29-1 and TRBJ1-1; a possible D gene is TRBD1 (6 bases). CDR3 length: 14 amino acids. V dropped 7 bases and J dropped 4 bases, with 19 bases sitting between them. Germline values: CDR1 SQVTM, CDR2 ANQGSEA. The DNA for the CDR3 is TGCAGCGCTGGGGGCGGGCCGTTGAGCACTGAAGCTTTCTTT. Amino acid sequence: CSAGGGPLSTEAFF.

This clonotype was observed at least ten times. The chain links TRBV5-6 to TRBJ1-2, with D possibly matching TRBD1 (5 bases). Trimming removed 3 bases from V and 7 bases from J, with 13 bases in between. Looked up from germline, CDR1 is SGHDT and CDR2 is YYEEEE. This CDR3 spans 13 amino acids. The CDR3 coding sequence is TGTGCCAGCAGCTCGAGAGGGGCTCGTGGCTACACCTTC. It codes for CASSSRGARGYTF.

This clonotype was detected only a few times. V usage is TRBV7-2 and J usage is TRBJ2-3, with D maybe TRBD2 (5 bases). CDR3 length: 16 residues. Germline CDR1 is SGHTA and CDR2 is FQGNSA. Trimming shortened V by 4 bases and J by 1 base, and 15 bases separated the two germline ends. The CDR3, as DNA: TGTGCCAGCAGCTCAGAATTAGCGTGGGGCACAGATACGCAGTATTTT. It codes for CASSSELAWGTDTQYF.

This clonotype was seen only once. The chain joins TRBV24-1 to TRBJ2-1; possible D gene TRBD1, 5 bases. Between the trimmed V and J ends, which lost 0 bases and 14 bases, there was a span of 13 bases. Germline V gives CDR1 KGHDR, CDR2 SFDVKD. This CDR3 comprises 13 residues. The CDR3 is CATSDLLGQGEFF. The CDR3 DNA sequence: TGTGCCACCAGTGATTTGCTAGGACAAGGGGAGTTCTTC.

The sample holds one count of this clonotype. A clone one base away is much larger, so this may be a read error. The V call is TRBV7-2, the J call TRBJ2-1; the match to TRBD2 covers 8 bases. CDR3 length: 16 amino acids. Germline CDR1 and CDR2: SGHTA and FQGNSA. The DNA of the CDR3 is TGTGCCAGCAGCTTTCCTATTAGCGGGGATTACATTGAGCAGTTCTTC. This gives the protein CASSFPISGDYIEQFF.

This clonotype was detected a few times. The rearrangement links TRBV29-1 to TRBJ1-1; D call uncertain. Germline V CDR1 and CDR2: SQVTM, ANQGSEA. Trimming pared 3 bases from V and 6 bases from J, leaving 8 bases between. This CDR3 is built from 11 residues. CDR3 sequence reads: CSVDLVAEAFF. The DNA of the CDR3 is TGCAGCGTTGACCTAGTAGCTGAAGCTTTCTTT.

This clonotype was seen a few times. The V and J genes are TRBV3-1 and TRBJ2-7; D remains ambiguous. The CDR3 totals 14 residues. Trimming shortened V by 3 bases and J by 4 bases, and 13 bases separated the two germline ends. Germline V gene data show CDR1 as LGHDT and CDR2 as YNNKEL (reference sequence). CDR3 DNA: TGTGCCAGCAGCCAGCCCAATGAGGTATACGAGCAGTACTTC. Translating gives CASSQPNEVYEQYF.

This clonotype was counted at least ten times. This chain links TRBV7-2 with TRBJ2-3, with 9 nucleotides matching TRBD2. V lost 4 bases to trimming and J lost 2 bases; unmatched junction nucleotides: 7. The CDR3 consists of 16 residues. In germline, CDR1 is SGHTA, CDR2 FQGNSA. CDR3 bases: TGTGCCAGCAGCTCTCCCCTAGCGGGGTTCACAGATACGCAGTATTTT. Its protein product is CASSSPLAGFTDTQYF.

This clonotype was counted ten times or more. J is TRBJ1-2 and V is TRBV27, with TRBD1 matching 7 bases. Trimming at V came to 2 bases and at J to 4 bases, leaving 7 bases not matched to a gene. The CDR3 has 15 amino acids. CDR1 MNHEY and CDR2 SMNVEV come from the germline V gene (reference sequence). The CDR3 loop is CASSLRGQSIYGYTF. In DNA form, the CDR3 reads TGTGCCAGCAGTTTACGGGGACAGTCAATCTATGGCTACACCTTC.